Reported below is one TCR beta chain. This sample was included in a study of blood T cells in healthy people across ages. Next came a second PCR, run for 7 to 11 cycles, which used a sample-barcoded 5' primer along with a J-beta primer mix. Using its own MiXCR run on the 5' RACE reads, TCRdb lists one record per CDR3 protein. The table includes some 1.1 million distinct CDR3 sequences, under 40% detected once. Sequencing was performed on blood. This TCR was recovered from a man between 18 and 29 years old in good health.

CDR3 DNA sequence: TGCGCCAGCAGCCACGGACTAGCGGGGATGGATGAGCAGTTCTTC. It codes for CASSHGLAGMDEQFF. V usage is TRBV4-1 and J usage is TRBJ2-1, with 12 bases identical to TRBD2. Trimming at V came to 3 bases and at J to 8 bases, leaving 5 bases not matched to a gene. In germline, CDR1 is MGHRA, CDR2 YSYEKL. CDR3 length: 15 amino acids.